The 30 T cell receptor beta chains below all came from one sample that was sequenced in a study of T cells in localized non-small cell lung cancer (TCRdb year 2020). The receptor library was made with the immunoSEQ multiplex PCR assay. Drawn from immuneACCESS, this table holds only the in-frame rearrangements with V and J called that TCRdb kept. Clones are partly lost; checked studies trace under half to an unresolved V gene and leave the rest unexplained. This sample holds about 52,000 clones; around nine tenths were observed only once. Of the sample, about 16% falls within the top ten clones. Source: PBMCs, taken before any cancer treatment. All receptors derive from a female donor with stage II lung adenocarcinoma.

This chain links TRBV9 with TRBJ2-3; no clear D. CDR1 and CDR2 (germline): SGDLS, YYNGEE. The V end was cut by 0 bases, the J end by 3 bases, with 8 bases between. The CDR3 loop spans 14 amino acids. This CDR3 reads CASSVATSTDTQYF. The CDR3 DNA is TGTGCCAGCAGCGTAGCTACGTCGACAGATACGCAGTATTTT.

In this sample, this clone turned up a few times. This chain connects TRBV2 to TRBJ1-2; 9 nucleotides agree with TRBD1. The CDR3 totals 15 residues. V was clipped by 5 bases and J by 2 bases; unmatched bases: 6. Germline CDR1 SNHLY, CDR2 FYNNEI. For the CDR3, the DNA is TGTGCCAGCAGTAAGGGACAGGGACTCAACTATGGCTACACCTTC. It encodes CASSKGQGLNYGYTF.

The V call is TRBV14, the J call TRBJ1-2; D is unclear. This CDR3 comprises 14 residues. The germline gives CDR1 SGHDN, CDR2 FVKESK. Trimming took 0 bases from V and 8 from J, leaving 13 bases between them. Here the CDR3 DNA reads TGTGCCAGCAGCCAAGACCAGCTACCTATCGGCTACACCTTC. Encoded protein: CASSQDQLPIGYTF.

The V gene is TRBV2, the J gene TRBJ2-7, with D possibly TRBD2 on 5 matching bases. There are 12 residues in the CDR3. The V gene lost 6 bases and the J gene lost 3 bases, with 9 bases spanning the gap. CDR1 SNHLY and CDR2 FYNNEI come from the germline V gene. CDR3 in DNA: TGTGCCAGCAGAGCGGACGGCTACGAGCAGTACTTC. It yields the protein CASRADGYEQYF.

The CDR3 sequence: CASSEALTNTGELFF. Here the CDR3 DNA reads TGTGCCAGCAGTGAAGCGCTCACGAACACCGGGGAGCTGTTTTTT. The chain combines TRBV2 with TRBJ2-2; D not certain. Germline CDR1 and CDR2: SNHLY and FYNNEI. The CDR3 is 15 residues long. With 0 bases removed from V and 0 bases from J, the gap between germline ends came to 5 bases.

The chain carries TRBV19 and TRBJ1-5, with D possibly being TRBD1 (6 bases). This CDR3 has 13 residues. Germline V CDR1 and CDR2: LNHDA, SQIVND (reference sequence). V lost 7 bases and J lost 4, with 11 bases in between. Here the CDR3 DNA reads TGTGCCAGTAAGTACAGGGCAAATCAGCCCCAGCATTTT. Its protein product is CASKYRANQPQHF.

This chain uses TRBV5-4 with TRBJ2-3; D is unclear. Trimming left V 1 base short and J 0 bases short, with 3 bases between. The CDR3 runs 13 residues. The germline gives CDR1 SGHNT, CDR2 YYREEE (reference sequence). The CDR3 spells CASSLPSTDTQYF. The CDR3 DNA sequence: TGTGCCAGCAGCTTGCCTAGCACAGATACGCAGTATTTT. The whole variable domain, filled in from reference TRBV5-4 and TRBJ2-3, reads ETGVTQSPTHLIKTRGQQVTLRCSSQSGHNTVSWYQQALGQGPQFIFQYYREEENGRGNFPPRFSGLQFPNYSSELNVNALELDDSALYLCASSLPSTDTQYFGPGTRLTVL.

A single count supports this clone. The rearrangement uses TRBV15 and TRBJ2-3; no reliable D call. This CDR3 has 13 amino acids. Germline V gives CDR1 LNHNV, CDR2 YYDKDF (reference sequence). V lost 0 bases, J lost 4 bases, and 5 bases lay in between. The DNA of the CDR3 is TGTGCCACCAGCAGAGATCCGTCAGATACGCAGTATTTT. Translating gives CATSRDPSDTQYF.

The chain employs TRBV12-5 and TRBJ2-3, with D hard to call. Germline V gene lookup returns CDR1 LGHNT and CDR2 FRNRAP. The CDR3 consists of 15 residues. Trimming shortened V by 0 bases and J by 3 bases, and 10 bases separated the two germline ends. CDR3 loop: CASGLVTLSTDTQYF. The CDR3 DNA reads as TGTGCTAGTGGTTTGGTAACCCTCTCTACAGATACGCAGTATTTT.

The gene calls are TRBV2 and TRBJ1-1, with TRBD1 matching 7 bases. CDR3 length equals 12 residues. J was trimmed by 7 bases and V by 6 bases; bases with no gene match: 5. Germline CDR1 and CDR2: SNHLY and FYNNEI. Here the CDR3 DNA reads TGTGCCAGCAGCCCGACAGGGCTTGAAGCTTTCTTT. It encodes CASSPTGLEAFF.

The rearrangement links TRBV19 to TRBJ1-1; D gene ambiguous. V was trimmed by 3 bases and J by 3 bases, leaving 11 bases between them. The CDR3 contains 14 residues. Germline-derived CDR1 and CDR2 are LNHDA and SQIVND (reference sequence). The CDR3 loop is CASSILSVDTEAFF. The CDR3 DNA is TGTGCCAGTAGTATTCTCAGCGTCGACACTGAAGCTTTCTTT.

The rearrangement links TRBV9 to TRBJ2-5; maybe TRBD1 (6 bases). Germline values: CDR1 SGDLS, CDR2 YYNGEE. The CDR3 is made up of 12 amino acids. The V end lost 4 bases, the J end lost 4 bases, and 8 bases lay between the germline ends. The CDR3 reads CASSIGGETQYF. CDR3 nucleotides: TGTGCCAGCAGCATAGGGGGAGAGACCCAGTACTTC.

This clone was recorded once. The CDR3 DNA follows: TGCAGCGCAGGTCGACGGGGCCCGGGAGAGACCCAGTACTTC. It is translated as CSAGRRGPGETQYF. The chain recombines TRBV29-1 with TRBJ2-5; D is perhaps TRBD1 or TRBD2 (5 bases each). Germline assignment: CDR1 SQVTM and CDR2 ANQGSEA. The CDR3 consists of 14 residues. The V end lost 7 bases, the J end lost 4 bases, and 19 bases lay between the germline ends.

The chain joins TRBV10-3 to TRBJ1-5, with 10 positions matching TRBD1. V shed 10 bases, J shed 3 bases, and the junction held 6 bases outside the gene matches. The germline V gene encodes CDR1 ENHRY and CDR2 SYGVKD. This CDR3 has 14 residues. CDR3 region: CATRGTGDNQPQHF. The CDR3 DNA reads as TGTGCCACCAGGGGGACAGGGGACAATCAGCCCCAGCATTTT.

The CDR3 reads CASSKTGGVYYEQYF. The CDR3 DNA reads TGTGCCAGCAGCAAGACAGGGGGGGTCTACTACGAGCAGTACTTC. This chain uses TRBV5-6 with TRBJ2-7; 9 bases align to TRBD1. This CDR3 is built from 15 residues. After removal of 4 bases from V and 3 bases from J, the junction contained 8 bases not matched to a gene. Germline-derived CDR1 and CDR2 are SGHDT and YYEEEE.

The genes are TRBV5-1 and TRBJ1-6, with 7 positions matching TRBD1. Germline trimming cut 7 bases from V and 3 bases from J; bases unmatched to any gene: 4. CDR3 length equals 14 residues. Germline-derived CDR1 and CDR2 are SGHRS and YFSETQ. CDR3: CASGRDSYNSPLHF. In DNA form, the CDR3 reads TGCGCCAGCGGACGGGACAGCTATAATTCACCCCTCCACTTT.

The rearrangement joins TRBV6-6 to TRBJ2-5; 11 bases agree with TRBD1. The germline CDR1 and CDR2 sequences are MNHNY and SVGAGI (reference sequence). The CDR3 contains 15 residues. V trimming: 2 bases; J trimming: 3 bases; junction bases outside the gene matches: 2. The CDR3 DNA reads TGTGCCAGCAGTTACCAGGGACAGGGGGAAGAGACCCAGTACTTC. Encoded protein: CASSYQGQGEETQYF.

The J gene is TRBJ2-7, the V gene TRBV5-5; either TRBD1 or TRBD2 may fit D (5 bases each). From germline, CDR1 is SGHKS and CDR2 YYEKEE (reference sequence). V was clipped by 0 bases and J by 7 bases, with 11 bases between them. The CDR3 is 13 amino acids. The DNA of the CDR3 is TGTGCCAGCAGCTTGGCCAGGTGGGGGGAGCAGTACTTC. It specifies CASSLARWGEQYF. Together with reference TRBV5-5 and TRBJ2-7, the CDR3 gives the full variable domain: DAGVTQSPTHLIKTRGQQVTLRCSPISGHKSVSWYQQVLGQGPQFIFQYYEKEERGRGNFPDRFSARQFPNYSSELNVNALLLGDSALYLCASSLARWGEQYFGPGTRLTVT.

The rearrangement uses TRBV7-6 and TRBJ2-3, with 8 nucleotides matching TRBD2. The CDR3 runs 18 residues. Germline loops: CDR1 SGHVS, CDR2 FNYEAQ. V gave up 5 bases and J gave up 7 bases; unmatched junction bases: 20. As DNA, the CDR3 is TGTGCCAGCAGCAAGGGAGCCCTGCGGGGGGCTCTTCGGAATACGCAGTATTTT. Its protein product is CASSKGALRGALRNTQYF.

The rearrangement uses TRBV4-2 and TRBJ2-3; TRBD2 might be the D (7 bases). CDR3 size: 17 residues. Germline V gives CDR1 LGHNA, CDR2 YNFKEQ. Trimming left V 4 bases short and J 3 bases short, with 20 bases between. The CDR3 DNA reads TGTGCCAGCAGCCTATCAGTAAGTGGGGGGGCGACAGATACGCAGTATTTT. Its translation is CASSLSVSGGATDTQYF.

This chain connects TRBV7-9 to TRBJ2-1; 8 bases fit TRBD2. CDR1 SEHNR and CDR2 FQNEAQ come from the germline V gene (reference sequence). The V gene end was trimmed by 5 bases and the J gene end by 4 bases; junction bases not matched to a gene: 7. The CDR3 loop spans 15 amino acids. The CDR3 DNA follows: TGTGCCAGCAGCCAAGCGGGGGCGGGGTACAATGAGCAGTTCTTC. Protein product: CASSQAGAGYNEQFF.

V usage is TRBV7-3 and J usage is TRBJ1-1; D call uncertain. The CDR3 consists of 15 residues. V was clipped by 5 bases and J by 3 bases, with 16 bases between them. Germline loops: CDR1 SGHTA, CDR2 FQGTGA. The CDR3 loop reads CASSLIGFSDTEAFF. For the CDR3, the DNA is TGTGCCAGCAGCCTAATCGGGTTCTCGGACACTGAAGCTTTCTTT.

The chain uses TRBV5-1 and TRBJ1-2; D uncertain. Germline V CDR1 and CDR2: SGHRS, YFSETQ. Trimming shortened V by 2 bases and J by 0 bases, and 11 bases separated the two germline ends. CDR3 size: 15 residues. The CDR3 DNA sequence: TGCGCCAGCAGCTTTGGGCTAGAACCTAACTATGGCTACACCTTC. It is translated as CASSFGLEPNYGYTF.

The chain recombines TRBV2 with TRBJ1-4, with D perhaps TRBD1 (5 bases). The length of the CDR3 is 14 residues. Germline V gives CDR1 SNHLY, CDR2 FYNNEI. With 6 bases removed from V and 7 bases from J, the gap between germline ends came to 15 bases. The CDR3: CASRGESKSEKLFF. CDR3 sequence (DNA): TGTGCCAGCAGGGGGGAGTCGAAAAGTGAAAAACTGTTTTTT. The full variable domain, completed using reference TRBV2 and TRBJ1-4, is EPEVTQTPSHQVTQMGQEVILRCVPISNHLYFYWYRQILGQKVEFLVSFYNNEISEKSEIFDDQFSVERPDGSNFTLKIRSTKLEDSAMYFCASRGESKSEKLFFGSGTQLSVL.

The chain is built from TRBV7-9 and TRBJ1-1; D gene ambiguous. Germline CDR1 is SEHNR and CDR2 is FQNEAQ (reference sequence). V lost 5 bases to trimming and J lost 2 bases, with 12 bases between them. The CDR3 consists of 14 residues. The CDR3 region has the DNA TGTGCCAGCAGCCCCCGTTACAGTAACACTGAAGCTTTCTTT. It codes for CASSPRYSNTEAFF.

The chain recombines TRBV19 with TRBJ2-3; maybe TRBD2 (6 bases). The CDR3 loop spans 15 amino acids. V gave up 1 base and J gave up 1 base, with 9 bases separating them. The germline V gene encodes CDR1 LNHDA and CDR2 SQIVND (reference sequence). This chain's CDR3 is CASSIGGLRTDTQYF. The CDR3 coding sequence is TGTGCCAGTAGTATAGGAGGACTACGCACAGATACGCAGTATTTT.

The chain uses TRBV10-2 and TRBJ2-7; D is ambiguous. In germline, CDR1 is WSHSY, CDR2 SAAADI. CDR3 length: 17 amino acids. The V gene lost 3 bases and the J gene lost 0 bases, with 18 bases spanning the gap. CDR3 in DNA: TGCGCCAGCAGTGACACCCCGGGCACGCTGATCTCCTACGAGCAGTACTTC. It codes for CASSDTPGTLISYEQYF.

The rearrangement links TRBV28 to TRBJ2-2; 11 nucleotides line up with TRBD2. The CDR3 contains 16 residues. The junction had 11 bases not matched to a gene; V was cut back by 8 bases and J by 6 bases. CDR1 is MDHEN, CDR2 SYDVKM, per germline. DNA for the CDR3: TGTGCCAGCCTCATAGCGGGGGGGTCCGTCGCCGGGGAGCTGTTTTTT. Translated, it gives CASLIAGGSVAGELFF.

This clone was seen only a few times. V gene TRBV15 combines with J gene TRBJ2-1; D perhaps matches TRBD1 (5 bases). The CDR3 loop spans 16 amino acids. Trimming stripped 0 bases from V and 0 bases from J, with 9 bases between. Germline CDR1 is LNHNV and CDR2 is YYDKDF (reference sequence). CDR3 sequence reads: CATSRDLRGSYNEQFF. In DNA form, the CDR3 reads TGTGCCACCAGCAGAGATCTTAGGGGCTCCTACAATGAGCAGTTCTTC.

This chain uses TRBV18 with TRBJ1-2, with a possible D match to TRBD1 (6 bases). The CDR3 extends over 13 amino acids. Deletions cut 1 base from V and 5 bases from J, with 8 bases between. Germline values: CDR1 KGHSH, CDR2 LQKENI. The CDR3 DNA reads TGTGCCAGCTCACCACAGGGGGAGTATGGCTACACCTTC. This translates into CASSPQGEYGYTF.